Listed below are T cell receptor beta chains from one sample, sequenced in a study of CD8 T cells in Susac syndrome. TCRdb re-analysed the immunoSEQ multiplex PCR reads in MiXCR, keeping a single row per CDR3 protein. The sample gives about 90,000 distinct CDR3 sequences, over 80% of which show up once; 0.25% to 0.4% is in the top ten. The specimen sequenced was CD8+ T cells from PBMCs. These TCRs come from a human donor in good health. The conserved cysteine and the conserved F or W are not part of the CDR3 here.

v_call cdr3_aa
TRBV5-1 ASSSSGQAPLVYEQY
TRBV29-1 SGWTGGDYGYT
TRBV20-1 SARVEGSNQPQH
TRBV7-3 ASSPQGGLAGSTDAQY
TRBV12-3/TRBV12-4 ASSSGTSGYT
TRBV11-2 ASSQNLGDNEQF
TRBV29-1 SVDTPLGAF
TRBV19 ASSITDTQPQH
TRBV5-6 ASSLGQSQPQH
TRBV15 ATSSAGEAVRPRDRDKQY
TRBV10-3 AINPGTGVDYGYT
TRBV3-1 ASSQTGESYNSPLH
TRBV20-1 SARELAGGYEQF
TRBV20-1 SATGTAAYEQY
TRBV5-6 ASSFADWRGGTDTQY
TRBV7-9 ASSLRQLGAEQF
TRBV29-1 SVGQGTEAF
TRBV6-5 ASSSFGQGAF
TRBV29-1 SVGANRGTQH
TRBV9 ASRGTGEEAF
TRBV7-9 AIRTGPTTDANYGYT
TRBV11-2 ASSLAGREDEQY
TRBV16 ASSQSTGGTDTQY
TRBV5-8 ASSLEQAATEAF
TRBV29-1 SATTGTTYEQY
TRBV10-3 AIKSGTSFGTQY
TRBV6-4 ASSDSGSYNEQF
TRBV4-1 ASRPLQGVADTQY
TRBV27 ASTYRTGGEEF
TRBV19 ASSTGYNEQF
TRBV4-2 ASSPGDSSASYEQY
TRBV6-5 ATEVGGAYNEQF
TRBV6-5 ASSYRRGTDTQY
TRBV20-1 SARAGGQVEGYT
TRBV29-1 SVEEGSVNTEAF
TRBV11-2 ASSVGGEQY
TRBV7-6 ASSLGQGGNYEQY
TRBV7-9 ASSLGGFYGYT
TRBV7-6 ASSLARAVDKSPLH
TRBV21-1 ASESYRVEPQH
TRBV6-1 ASSEVAEAGTSGANVLT
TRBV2 ASSEDGTSSETQY
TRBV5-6 ASSLLQGLYPYGYT
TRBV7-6 ASSLEKGTGNTIY
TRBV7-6 ASSLAEEQDEAF
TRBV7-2 ASSNLDEQF
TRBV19 ASSPGLVFYEQY
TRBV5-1 ASSEAGTPLEQY
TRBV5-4 ASSGGGVQY
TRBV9 ASSENPSGSSYEQY
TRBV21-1 ASSKALYSNQPQH
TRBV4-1 ASSLSGTSGSYEQY
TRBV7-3 ASRLTSGGTDTQY
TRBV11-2 ASSLDPGVGNEQF
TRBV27 ASSLSASGVMEQY
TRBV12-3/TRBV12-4 ASSFGLAEAF